A selection of T cell receptor beta chains follows, all from one sample in a study of cytomegalovirus exposure and HLA in healthy donors. Here immunoSEQ multiplex PCR was the method, and the copy in TCRdb shows in-frame clones only, minus some. This sample has about 89,000 clones, with over 55% found just once. The source material was PBMCs. All receptors come from a woman in her thirties in good health and CMV-seronegative. Each CDR3 is given with its conserved first and last residue. The D gene is left open where the match is weak. Not every row has a clone size; where given, it reads once, few, many or a size class.

d_gene	v_gene	j_gene	len	abundance	CDR3aa	CDR3nt
TRBD2	TRBV29-1	TRBJ2-1	15	.	CSGGLAGGSYNEQFF	TGCAGCGGCGGACTAGCGGGAGGCTCCTACAATGAGCAGTTCTTC
.	TRBV5-1	TRBJ1-1	16	.	CASSRGGGVIGTEAFF	TGCGCCAGCAGCCGGGGGGGAGGGGTTATCGGCACTGAAGCTTTCTTT
TRBD2	TRBV9	TRBJ2-1	15	.	CASSVLGGAHNEQFF	TGTGCCAGCAGCGTTCTCGGGGGGGCCCACAATGAGCAGTTCTTC
.	TRBV10-3	TRBJ2-7	15	few	CAISVMAGEPGEQYF	TGTGCCATCAGTGTCATGGCAGGGGAGCCGGGAGAGCAGTACTTC
.	TRBV7-9	TRBJ2-5	14	.	CASSLGRYQETQYF	TGTGCCAGCAGCTTAGGCAGGTACCAAGAGACCCAGTACTTC
TRBD1	TRBV2	TRBJ1-5	15	.	CASSGTGGSNQSQHF	TGTGCCAGCAGCGGGACAGGGGGCAGCAATCAGTCCCAGCATTTT
TRBD2	TRBV28	TRBJ2-7	16	few	CASSPVGSGSFYEQYF	TGTGCCAGCAGTCCTGTTGGGAGCGGGAGCTTTTACGAGCAGTACTTC
TRBD2	TRBV30	TRBJ2-4	13	.	CAWSALAGNIQYF	TGTGCCTGGAGCGCTCTAGCGGGAAACATTCAGTACTTC
TRBD2	TRBV5-4	TRBJ2-7	15	.	CASSLGSGGAYEQYF	TGTGCCAGCAGCTTGGGTAGCGGGGGGGCCTACGAGCAGTACTTC
TRBD1	TRBV2	TRBJ1-1	14	.	CASSGDRVNTEAFF	TGTGCCAGCAGTGGGGACAGGGTGAACACTGAAGCTTTCTTT
.	TRBV6-1	TRBJ1-5	12	few	CASSGGDQPQHF	TGTGCCAGCAGTGGCGGGGATCAGCCCCAGCATTTT
TRBD1	TRBV6-1	TRBJ2-7	17	few	CASSKATGGVLSYEQYF	TGTGCCAGCAGTAAAGCCACAGGGGGAGTTCTCTCCTACGAGCAGTACTTC
.	TRBV6-1	TRBJ2-7	12	.	CASSEKTQVQYF	TGTGCCAGCAGTGAAAAAACGCAGGTCCAGTACTTC
.	TRBV7-8	TRBJ2-2	15	.	CASQRQPANTGELFF	TGTGCCAGCCAGCGGCAGCCTGCGAACACCGGGGAGCTGTTTTTT
TRBD1	TRBV11-2	TRBJ1-2	15	.	CASSSYRGRNYGYTF	TGTGCCAGCAGCAGCTACAGGGGGCGCAACTATGGCTACACCTTC
TRBD1	TRBV6-1	TRBJ1-3	15	.	CASLATGHSGNTIYF	TGTGCCAGCCTAGCGACAGGGCACTCTGGAAACACCATATATTTT
.	TRBV7-9	TRBJ2-5	14	.	CASSPSLLGETQYF	TGTGCCAGCAGCCCCAGCCTCCTCGGGGAGACCCAGTACTTC
.	TRBV4-2	TRBJ2-1	15	.	CASSQASSDYNEQFF	TGTGCCAGCAGCCAGGCTTCGTCTGACTACAATGAGCAGTTCTTC
.	TRBV2	TRBJ1-5	14	.	CASSATTENQPQHF	TGTGCCAGCAGCGCGACCACGGAGAATCAGCCCCAGCATTTT
.	TRBV2	TRBJ2-1	15	.	CASSEDGQPNNEQFF	TGTGCCAGCAGTGAAGATGGACAGCCCAACAATGAGCAGTTCTTC
.	TRBV29-1	TRBJ1-5	14	.	CSVGGQGLSQPQHF	TGCAGCGTTGGGGGGCAGGGCCTAAGTCAGCCCCAGCATTTT
TRBD2	TRBV6-1	TRBJ2-1	15	.	CASSGDYLSYNEQFF	TGTGCCAGCAGTGGGGACTACCTCTCCTACAATGAGCAGTTCTTC
.	TRBV28	TRBJ1-4	15	.	CASTLGGGHGEKLFF	TGTGCCAGCACCCTTGGGGGAGGGCATGGTGAAAAACTGTTTTTT
.	TRBV21-1	TRBJ2-7	15	.	CASSARQGGVYEQYF	TGTGCCAGCAGCGCAAGACAAGGGGGAGTTTACGAGCAGTACTTC
.	TRBV7-9	TRBJ1-2	15	.	CASSAVGQTNYGYTF	TGTGCCAGCAGCGCCGTTGGACAAACCAACTATGGCTACACCTTC
TRBD2	TRBV28	TRBJ2-7	15	.	CASSIIGRMTYEQYF	TGTGCCAGCAGTATTATCGGGAGGATGACCTACGAGCAGTACTTC
TRBD1	TRBV4-1	TRBJ2-1	14	.	CASREQGVYNEQFF	TGCGCCAGCAGGGAACAGGGGGTTTACAATGAGCAGTTCTTC
TRBD1	TRBV28	TRBJ1-1	16	.	CASSFPQGAPNTEAFF	TGTGCCAGCAGTTTTCCCCAGGGGGCCCCGAACACTGAAGCTTTCTTT
.	TRBV30	TRBJ1-6	18	.	CAWRGRGRGGSYNSPLHF	TGTGCCTGGAGAGGGAGGGGCCGTGGGGGATCGTATAATTCACCCCTCCACTTT
TRBD1	TRBV10-1	TRBJ1-2	13	once	CASKADRDYGYTF	TGCGCCAGCAAGGCGGACAGGGACTATGGCTACACCTTC
TRBD2	TRBV4-1	TRBJ2-3	17	.	CASSLTLAGSGADTQYF	TGCGCCAGCAGCCTGACTTTAGCGGGAAGCGGGGCAGATACGCAGTATTTT
TRBD1	TRBV7-9	TRBJ2-1	14	many	CASSPRTTGGEQFF	TGTGCCAGCAGCCCGCGAACAACAGGGGGTGAGCAGTTCTTC
TRBD1	TRBV7-9	TRBJ1-3	13	.	CAITRDSGNTIYF	TGTGCCATCACACGGGACAGTGGAAACACCATATATTTT
.	TRBV5-8	TRBJ2-3	12	.	CASSYRTDAQYF	TGTGCCAGCAGCTACCGCACAGATGCGCAGTATTTT
TRBD1	TRBV23-1	TRBJ1-5	16	.	CASSQSGRGGLQPQHF	TGCGCCAGCAGTCAATCAGGCCGAGGGGGCCTTCAGCCCCAGCATTTT
.	TRBV5-6	TRBJ2-7	12	.	CASSLGLNEQYF	TGTGCCAGCAGCCTCGGGTTAAACGAGCAGTACTTC
TRBD1	TRBV13	TRBJ1-5	14	.	CASSLGQTNQPQHF	TGTGCCAGCAGCCTGGGACAGACCAATCAGCCCCAGCATTTT
TRBD1	TRBV7-9	TRBJ1-1	16	few	CASSSPGQGVNTEAFF	TGTGCCAGCAGCTCCCCCGGACAGGGGGTGAACACTGAAGCTTTCTTT
.	TRBV9	TRBJ1-2	14	.	CASSVQETNYGYTF	TGTGCCAGCAGCGTACAGGAAACTAACTATGGCTACACCTTC
.	TRBV19	TRBJ2-2	15	.	CASTSGRGYGGELFF	TGTGCCAGTACCTCCGGTCGGGGGTATGGCGGGGAGCTGTTTTTT
.	TRBV27	TRBJ2-3	16	.	CASFSTFPSGTDTQYF	TGTGCCAGCTTTTCTACCTTTCCTAGCGGCACAGATACGCAGTATTTT
TRBD2	TRBV19	TRBJ2-5	17	.	CASSIDHVSSGGMTQYF	TGTGCCAGTAGTATAGACCACGTTTCCAGCGGGGGAATGACCCAGTACTTC
.	TRBV5-6	TRBJ2-3	15	.	CASSLKHGSVDTQYF	TGTGCCAGCAGCTTGAAACACGGGTCCGTAGATACGCAGTATTTT
TRBD2	TRBV13	TRBJ2-3	16	.	CASSLARGGGDDTQYF	TGTGCCAGCAGCTTAGCTCGCGGGGGAGGGGATGATACGCAGTATTTT
.	TRBV5-1	TRBJ2-3	14	few	CASSRLGSTDTQYF	TGCGCCAGCAGCCGGCTCGGGTCCACAGATACGCAGTATTTT
TRBD2	TRBV7-9	TRBJ2-1	17	few	CASSLNRRERGNNEQFF	TGTGCCAGCAGCTTAAATAGGAGGGAGCGGGGCAACAATGAGCAGTTCTTC